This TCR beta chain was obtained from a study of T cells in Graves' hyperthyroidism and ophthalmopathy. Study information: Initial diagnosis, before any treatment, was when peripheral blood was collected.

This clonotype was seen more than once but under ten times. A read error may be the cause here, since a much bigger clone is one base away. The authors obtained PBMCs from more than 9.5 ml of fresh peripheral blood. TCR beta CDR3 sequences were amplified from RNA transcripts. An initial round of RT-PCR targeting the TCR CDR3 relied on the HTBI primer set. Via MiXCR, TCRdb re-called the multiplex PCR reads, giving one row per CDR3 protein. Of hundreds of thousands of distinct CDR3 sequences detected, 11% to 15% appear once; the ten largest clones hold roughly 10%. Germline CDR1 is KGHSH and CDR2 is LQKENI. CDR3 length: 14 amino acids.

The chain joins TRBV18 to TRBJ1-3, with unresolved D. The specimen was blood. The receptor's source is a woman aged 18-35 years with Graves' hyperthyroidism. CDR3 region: CASSPGNNGDTIYF. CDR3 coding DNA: TGTGCCAGCTCACCCGGGAACAATGGAGACACCATATATTTT.